The 10 T cell receptor beta chains below come from one sample, sequenced in a study of PD-L1 blockade in urothelial cancer. The table came from immunoSEQ multiplex PCR; TCRdb's copy has only in-frame clones and leaves some out. The top ten clones hold under 5% of a sample with over 100,000 clones, approximately 90% of them seen once. Time point given: peripheral blood 6 weeks after treatment start. The sequences come from PBMCs, collected around atezolizumab (anti-PD-L1) treatment. These receptors were taken from a man between 60 and 70 years old with urothelial cancer.

The chain recombines TRBV5-1 with TRBJ2-3; perhaps TRBD1 as D (5 bases). Trimming took 0 bases from V and 6 from J, leaving 11 bases between them. CDR1 SGHRS and CDR2 YFSETQ come from the germline V gene. This CDR3 is 14 amino acids long. The CDR3 DNA sequence: TGCGCCAGCAGCTTGGGACAGCGTGGGGATACGCAGTATTTT. It yields the protein CASSLGQRGDTQYF.

The J gene is TRBJ1-5, the V gene TRBV19, with D unclear. V dropped 5 bases and J dropped 0 bases, with 5 bases sitting between them. Germline V gene lookup returns CDR1 LNHDA and CDR2 SQIVND (reference sequence). The CDR3 extends over 13 amino acids. The CDR3 is CASSESSNQPQHF. Here the CDR3 DNA reads TGTGCCAGTAGTGAGTCTAGCAATCAGCCCCAGCATTTT.

This chain links TRBV28 with TRBJ2-1; a possible D gene is TRBD2 (6 bases). V lost 8 bases and J lost 4, with 27 bases in between. The CDR3 loop spans 18 amino acids. Germline CDR1 is MDHEN and CDR2 is SYDVKM. The CDR3 DNA reads as TGTGCCAGCCGCAGTTTCGGGTATGTGGGAGGAGGGTACAATGAGCAGTTCTTC. Amino acids: CASRSFGYVGGGYNEQFF.

This chain uses TRBV7-2 with TRBJ2-7; possible D gene TRBD2, 5 bases. The V gene lost 0 bases and the J gene lost 0 bases, with 9 bases spanning the gap. CDR1 and CDR2 from the germline V gene are SGHTA and FQGNSA. The CDR3 is made up of 15 amino acids. CDR3: CASSLAVDSSYEQYF. Here the CDR3 DNA reads TGTGCCAGCAGCTTAGCGGTGGACTCCTCCTACGAGCAGTACTTC.

The rearrangement uses TRBV7-2 and TRBJ1-3, with TRBD1 matching 7 bases. There are 16 residues in the CDR3. V shed 5 bases and J 0 bases; nucleotides not matched to a gene: 7. Germline-derived CDR1 and CDR2 are SGHTA and FQGNSA. The CDR3 protein is CASSARQGGSGNTIYF. In nucleotides, the CDR3 is TGTGCCAGCAGCGCCCGACAGGGAGGCTCTGGAAACACCATATATTTT.

The J gene is TRBJ2-3, the V gene TRBV6-4, with TRBD1 identical over 7 bases. Germline values: CDR1 MRHNA, CDR2 SNTAGT. J gave up 11 bases and V 0 bases, and 5 bases lay outside the gene matches. The CDR3 totals 13 residues. The CDR3 here is CASSDSSGTVQYF. In DNA form, the CDR3 reads TGTGCCAGCAGTGACTCCTCCGGGACAGTGCAGTATTTT.

This rearrangement joins TRBV10-2 to TRBJ1-1; D is uncertain. V was shortened by 4 bases and J by 3 bases, with 9 bases between the two germline ends. Per the germline V gene, CDR1 is WSHSY and CDR2 is SAAADI. The CDR3 extends over 13 amino acids. Here the CDR3 reads CASSGGYDTEAFF. The CDR3 DNA reads as TGCGCCAGCAGTGGCGGGTATGACACTGAAGCTTTCTTT.

The chain couples TRBV5-4 to TRBJ2-6; 8 positions match TRBD1. The CDR3 is 17 residues long. V lost 1 base, J lost 4 bases, and 7 bases stayed unmatched. Germline CDR1 is SGHNT and CDR2 is YYREEE (reference sequence). CDR3 sequence (DNA): TGTGCCAGCAGCTTGTTCCAGGGGGCGCAAGGGGCCAACGTCCTGACTTTC. Residues: CASSLFQGAQGANVLTF.

V and J are TRBV30 and TRBJ2-1; TRBD1 agrees at 8 bases. CDR3 length equals 14 residues. Germline V gene sequence: CDR1 GTSNPN, CDR2 SVGIG (reference sequence). The V gene end was trimmed by 4 bases and the J gene end by 0 bases; junction bases not matched to a gene: 2. The CDR3 DNA is TGTGCCTGGACAGGACAGGGCTCCTACAATGAGCAGTTCTTC. Residues: CAWTGQGSYNEQFF.

V gene TRBV18 combines with J gene TRBJ2-1; TRBD2 matches at 11 bases. V was pared by 6 bases and J by 6 bases, with 7 bases of the junction left unmatched. The CDR3 has 15 residues. In germline, CDR1 is KGHSH, CDR2 LQKENI. The CDR3, as DNA: TGTGCCAGCTCGTCGACTAGCGGGACCGGCAATGAGCAGTTCTTC. Its translation is CASSSTSGTGNEQFF.